The 18 T cell receptor beta chains presented below share a single source sample, sequenced in a study of T cell responses to AZD1222 COVID-19 vaccine. TCRdb's copy holds only in-frame clones and misses some; the assay was immunoSEQ multiplex PCR. The top ten hold 3% to 4% of the sample, which has 120,000 to 150,000 clones, around 88% seen once. Here the sequenced sample was peripheral blood, taken on day 0 of MenACWY control vaccination. These receptors came from an adult in good health.

The V and J genes are TRBV6-5 and TRBJ1-6; 10 bases are a match to TRBD1. Per the germline V gene, CDR1 is MNHEY and CDR2 is SVGAGI. This CDR3 contains 13 residues. Trimming removed 8 bases from V and 10 bases from J; junction bases left unmatched: 5. CDR3 amino acids: CASGTGAGSPLHF. The CDR3 DNA is TGTGCCAGCGGGACAGGGGCTGGATCACCCCTCCACTTT.

The rearrangement links TRBV6-1 to TRBJ1-3; D is unresolved. The CDR3 extends over 15 amino acids. Germline CDR1 MNHNS, CDR2 SASEGT. V gave up 1 base and J gave up 0 bases, with 7 bases separating them. CDR3 sequence (DNA): TGTGCCAGCAGTGAAGGCCCGAACTCTGGAAACACCATATATTTT. Encoded protein: CASSEGPNSGNTIYF.

The gene calls are TRBV19 and TRBJ2-1, with a tentative D call TRBD2 (5 bases). V was trimmed by 6 bases and J by 10 bases, leaving 13 bases between them. This CDR3 is built from 12 residues. Per the germline V gene, CDR1 is LNHDA and CDR2 is SQIVND (reference sequence). The CDR3 region has the DNA TGTGCCAGTAGAACTAGAGATGGCGAGCAGTTCTTC. Amino acids: CASRTRDGEQFF.

The CDR3 region has the DNA TGTGCCAGCAGTCCGGGGCGGAGGGCCTCCACGAACACCGGGGAGCTGTTTTTT. Protein sequence: CASSPGRRASTNTGELFF. The J gene is TRBJ2-2, the V gene TRBV6-6, with TRBD2 as a possible D gene (6 bases). The V end lost 5 bases, the J end lost 0 bases, and 19 bases lay between the germline ends. From germline, CDR1 is MNHNY and CDR2 SVGAGI (reference sequence). The CDR3 sequence is 18 residues long.

This clone was seen only once. V is TRBV5-1 and J is TRBJ1-1; D remains ambiguous. Germline lookup yields CDR1 SGHRS and CDR2 YFSETQ. The CDR3 has 13 residues. V lost 0 bases to trimming and J lost 4 bases, with 7 bases between them. CDR3 coding DNA: TGCGCCAGCAGCTTGGAAGGGCCCACTGAAGCTTTCTTT. Translating it yields CASSLEGPTEAFF.

This chain joins TRBV11-1 and TRBJ2-5, with 7 bases fitting TRBD2. The length of the CDR3 is 15 residues. Germline assignment: CDR1 SGHAT and CDR2 FQDESV (reference sequence). The V gene end was trimmed by 7 bases and the J gene end by 5 bases; junction bases not matched to a gene: 13. The CDR3 sequence is CASNPSGRDGETQYF. The CDR3 nucleotides are TGTGCCAGCAATCCTTCAGGGAGGGACGGCGAGACCCAGTACTTC.

CDR3 region: CASRHVSAEQYF. DNA for the CDR3: TGTGCCAGCAGGCACGTTTCGGCCGAGCAGTACTTC. The chain has TRBV28 and TRBJ2-7; no definite D call. Germline V gene lookup returns CDR1 MDHEN and CDR2 SYDVKM. This CDR3 comprises 12 residues. V shed 6 bases and J shed 6 bases, with 12 bases lying between them.

The V and J genes are TRBV18 and TRBJ1-5, with 9 bases matching TRBD1. J was trimmed by 6 bases and V by 6 bases; bases with no gene match: 3. The germline V gene has CDR1 KGHSH and CDR2 LQKENI. The CDR3 extends over 13 amino acids. The CDR3 spells CASSGTGTQPQHF. Here the CDR3 DNA reads TGTGCCAGCTCGGGGACAGGGACTCAGCCCCAGCATTTT.

This clone was found once. The chain couples TRBV28 to TRBJ1-5; D call uncertain. The CDR3 totals 12 residues. V was trimmed by 7 bases and J by 2 bases, leaving 6 bases between them. Germline CDR1 MDHEN, CDR2 SYDVKM. Written as DNA, the CDR3 is TGTGCCAGCACTACCGGCAATCAGCCCCAGCATTTT. Protein: CASTTGNQPQHF.

The CDR3 here is CASSLDSRDRGGFF. CDR3 nucleotide sequence: TGTGCCAGCAGCTTAGATTCGAGGGACAGGGGAGGTTTCTTT. The chain couples TRBV7-8 to TRBJ1-1, with 10 bases aligning to TRBD1. V lost 1 base, J lost 13 bases, and 9 bases stayed unmatched. CDR3 length equals 14 residues. The germline CDR1 and CDR2 sequences are SGHVS and FQNEAQ.

V is TRBV5-6 and J is TRBJ1-2; 11 nucleotides match TRBD1. The junction had 5 bases not matched to a gene; V was cut back by 4 bases and J by 3 bases. CDR3 length: 15 residues. Germline V gene lookup returns CDR1 SGHDT and CDR2 YYEEEE. The CDR3 sequence: CASSLGTGGYYGYTF. DNA of the CDR3: TGTGCCAGCAGCCTTGGGACAGGGGGATACTATGGCTACACCTTC.

The chain recombines TRBV7-3 with TRBJ2-3, with D possibly TRBD2 on 7 matching bases. CDR3 size: 15 residues. With 1 base removed from V and 1 base from J, the gap between germline ends came to 9 bases. Germline V gives CDR1 SGHTA, CDR2 FQGTGA. The CDR3: CASSLRRGRTDTQYF. The CDR3 DNA reads TGTGCCAGCAGCTTAAGGCGGGGGCGCACAGATACGCAGTATTTT.

V gene TRBV4-1 combines with J gene TRBJ2-7, with 11 bases lining up with TRBD1. CDR3 size: 16 residues. V was clipped by 4 bases and J by 3 bases; unmatched bases: 8. Germline V lookup: CDR1 MGHRA, CDR2 YSYEKL. The CDR3 loop is CASSPGQGASVYEQYF. CDR3 nucleotide sequence: TGCGCCAGCAGCCCCGGACAGGGGGCAAGCGTCTACGAGCAGTACTTC.

This clone was found a few times. Here the CDR3 reads CASSTRLAGGHEQYF. The CDR3 DNA reads as TGTGCCAGCAGCACTCGACTAGCGGGGGGGCACGAGCAGTACTTC. The chain employs TRBV21-1 and TRBJ2-7; no DNA check was done on the table's D call, TRBD2. TRBV21-1 is shown as a pseudogene. CDR3 length: 15 residues.

The J gene is TRBJ2-5, the V gene TRBV30; a weak D match, TRBD1 (5 bases). CDR3 length: 16 amino acids. V was cut by 1 base and J by 1 base, with 16 bases left in between. Germline lookup yields CDR1 GTSNPN and CDR2 SVGIG (reference sequence). CDR3 coding DNA: TGTGCCTGGAGTGCAGATGGGGCCTTTCGCCAAGAGACCCAGTACTTC. It translates to CAWSADGAFRQETQYF.

V is TRBV6-6 and J is TRBJ2-7, with unresolved D. Germline CDR1 reads MNHNY; CDR2 reads SVGAGI (reference sequence). This CDR3 region has 12 residues. The V and J ends lost 9 bases and 1 base respectively, with 10 bases between them. DNA for the CDR3: TGTGCCAGTACGGATACATCCTACGAGCAGTACTTC. As protein: CASTDTSYEQYF.

The V call is TRBV7-2, the J call TRBJ2-3, with TRBD1 as a possible D gene (5 bases). Per germline, CDR1 SGHTA and CDR2 FQGNSA. Trimming left V 1 base short and J 4 bases short, with 12 bases between. CDR3 length: 15 amino acids. The CDR3 DNA reads as TGTGCCAGCAGCTTAGTATGGCAGGGTGCAGATACGCAGTATTTT. It specifies CASSLVWQGADTQYF. The variable domain in full, completed from reference TRBV7-2 and TRBJ2-3, reads GAGVSQSPSNKVTEKGKDVELRCDPISGHTALYWYRQSLGQGLEFLIYFQGNSAPDKSGLPSDRFSAERTGGSVSTLTIQRTQQEDSAVYLCASSLVWQGADTQYFGPGTRLTVL.

The gene calls are TRBV14 and TRBJ2-3; possible D gene TRBD2, 7 bases. The germline V gene encodes CDR1 SGHDN and CDR2 FVKESK. This CDR3 is 17 amino acids long. V gave up 0 bases and J gave up 1 base, with 14 bases separating them. In DNA, the CDR3 is TGTGCCAGCAGCCAAGATAGGGGGGGGCCACGCACAGATACGCAGTATTTT. Amino acid sequence: CASSQDRGGPRTDTQYF.